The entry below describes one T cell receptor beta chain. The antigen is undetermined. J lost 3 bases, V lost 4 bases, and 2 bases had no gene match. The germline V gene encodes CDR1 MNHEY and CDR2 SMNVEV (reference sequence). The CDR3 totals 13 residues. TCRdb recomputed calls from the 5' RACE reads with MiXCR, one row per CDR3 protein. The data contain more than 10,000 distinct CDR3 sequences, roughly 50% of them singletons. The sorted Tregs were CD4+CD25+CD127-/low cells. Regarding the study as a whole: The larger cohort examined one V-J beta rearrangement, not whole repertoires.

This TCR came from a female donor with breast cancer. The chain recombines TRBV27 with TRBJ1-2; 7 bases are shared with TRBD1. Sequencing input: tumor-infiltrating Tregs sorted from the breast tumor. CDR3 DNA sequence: TGTGCCAGCAGTTGGGACAGCGACTATGGCTACACCTTC. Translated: CASSWDSDYGYTF.